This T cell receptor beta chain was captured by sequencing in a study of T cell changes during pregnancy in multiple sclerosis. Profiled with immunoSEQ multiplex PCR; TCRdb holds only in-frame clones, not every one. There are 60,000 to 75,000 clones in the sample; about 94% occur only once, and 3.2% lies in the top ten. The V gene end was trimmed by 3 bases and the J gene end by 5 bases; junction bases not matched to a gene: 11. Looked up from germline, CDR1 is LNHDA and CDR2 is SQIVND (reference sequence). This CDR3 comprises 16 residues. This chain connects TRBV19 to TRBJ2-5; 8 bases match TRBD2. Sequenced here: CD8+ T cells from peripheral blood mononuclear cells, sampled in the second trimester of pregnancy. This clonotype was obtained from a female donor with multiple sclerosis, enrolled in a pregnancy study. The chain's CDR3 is CASSMILSSGLETQYF. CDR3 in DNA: TGTGCCAGTAGTATGATATTGTCTAGCGGGTTGGAGACCCAGTACTTC.